This T cell receptor beta chain was captured by sequencing in a study of blood T cell repertoires in COVID-19. The germline V and J ends were trimmed by 11 bases and 1 base, with 13 bases remaining between them. CDR3 length equals 13 residues. The germline V gene has CDR1 SNHLY and CDR2 FYNNEI. Data came from immunoSEQ multiplex PCR; TCRdb stores just in-frame clones and leaves some out. The repertoire consists of 270,000 or so clones, with roughly 83% occurring once and the leading ten covering approximately 1.5%. Sequenced sample: peripheral blood. The origin of this receptor is a human donor with COVID-19, enrolled during active disease. The donor label of this sample is uncertain. The chain uses TRBV2 and TRBJ2-3, with D possibly being TRBD2 (7 bases). CDR3 sequence: CAGGAGGTDTQYF. The DNA for the CDR3 is TGTGCCGGGGGCGCGGGGGGCACAGATACGCAGTATTTT.